This T cell receptor (beta chain) was captured in a study of identical twins. Comments on this clonotype: Its antigen is as yet unknown.

V was pared by 3 bases and J by 2 bases, with 12 bases between. The CDR3 extends over 14 amino acids. Germline CDR1 reads SGHDT; CDR2 reads YYEEEE. Overall study findings and caveats: Alpha sequences out of frame and shared by twins had excess low generation probability.

Unique molecular identifiers were present on the cDNA, and a universal primer site came from template switching. TCRdb reprocessed the 5' RACE reads with MiXCR, giving one entry per CDR3 protein. The sample includes approximately 590,000 distinct CDR3 sequences, more than 9% seen only once; the top ten take approximately 3%. The same specimen was also included in a second study, on yellow fever vaccine responses in identical twins.

J is TRBJ2-7 and V is TRBV5-6; D possibly corresponds to TRBD1 (5 bases). The sequence was collected from a woman aged 18-35 years in good health. Sequenced: PBMCs. CDR3 sequence reads: CASSWATVTYEQYF. The CDR3 DNA reads TGTGCCAGCAGCTGGGCGACAGTAACCTACGAGCAGTACTTC. Drawing the rest from reference TRBV5-6 and TRBJ2-7, the complete variable domain is DAGVTQSPTHLIKTRGQQVTLRCSPKSGHDTVSWYQQALGQGPQFIFQYYEEEERQRGNFPDRFSGHQFPNYSSELNVNALLLGDSALYLCASSWATVTYEQYFGPGTRLTVT.